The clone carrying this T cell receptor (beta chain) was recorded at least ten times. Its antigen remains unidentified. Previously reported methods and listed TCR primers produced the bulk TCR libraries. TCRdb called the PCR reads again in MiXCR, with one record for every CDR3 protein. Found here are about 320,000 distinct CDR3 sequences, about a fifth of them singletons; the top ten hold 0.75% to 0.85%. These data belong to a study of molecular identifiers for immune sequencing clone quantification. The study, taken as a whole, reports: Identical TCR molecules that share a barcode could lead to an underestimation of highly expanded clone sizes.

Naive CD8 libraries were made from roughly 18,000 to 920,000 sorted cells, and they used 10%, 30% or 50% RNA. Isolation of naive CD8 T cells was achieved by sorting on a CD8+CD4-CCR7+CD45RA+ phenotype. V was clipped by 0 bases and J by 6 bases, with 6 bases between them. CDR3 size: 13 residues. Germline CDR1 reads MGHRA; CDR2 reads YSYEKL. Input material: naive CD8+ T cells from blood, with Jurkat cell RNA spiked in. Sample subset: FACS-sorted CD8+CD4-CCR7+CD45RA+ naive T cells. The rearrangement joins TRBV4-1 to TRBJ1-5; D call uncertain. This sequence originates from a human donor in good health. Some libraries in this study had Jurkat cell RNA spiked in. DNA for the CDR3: TGCGCCAGCAGCCAAGACGTCGGTCAGCCCCAGCATTTT. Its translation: CASSQDVGQPQHF.